This record looks at one T cell receptor beta chain sequence and its context. The data stem from a study of T cell changes during pregnancy in multiple sclerosis. TCRdb's table, derived via immunoSEQ multiplex PCR, lists solely in-frame clones and lacks some. The sample shows tens of thousands of clones, roughly nine tenths of them seen only once. V gave up 5 bases and J gave up 4 bases, with 11 bases separating them. The CDR3 spans 13 residues. The germline V gene encodes CDR1 SGHNT and CDR2 YENEEA. The source is a female donor with multiple sclerosis, enrolled in a pregnancy study. The source was peripheral blood, collected after pregnancy. The chain joins TRBV11-3 to TRBJ1-1; tentative D call: TRBD1 (5 bases). In DNA form, the CDR3 reads TGTGCCAGCAGCATCCAGGGAGGCACTGAAGCTTTCTTT. Its translation is CASSIQGGTEAFF. Full variable domain (rest looked up from reference TRBV11-3 and TRBJ1-1): EAGVVQSPRYKIIEKKQPVAFWCNPISGHNTLYWYLQNLGQGPELLIRYENEEAVDDSQLPKDRFSAERLKGVDSTLKIQPAELGDSAVYLCASSIQGGTEAFFGQGTRLTVV.